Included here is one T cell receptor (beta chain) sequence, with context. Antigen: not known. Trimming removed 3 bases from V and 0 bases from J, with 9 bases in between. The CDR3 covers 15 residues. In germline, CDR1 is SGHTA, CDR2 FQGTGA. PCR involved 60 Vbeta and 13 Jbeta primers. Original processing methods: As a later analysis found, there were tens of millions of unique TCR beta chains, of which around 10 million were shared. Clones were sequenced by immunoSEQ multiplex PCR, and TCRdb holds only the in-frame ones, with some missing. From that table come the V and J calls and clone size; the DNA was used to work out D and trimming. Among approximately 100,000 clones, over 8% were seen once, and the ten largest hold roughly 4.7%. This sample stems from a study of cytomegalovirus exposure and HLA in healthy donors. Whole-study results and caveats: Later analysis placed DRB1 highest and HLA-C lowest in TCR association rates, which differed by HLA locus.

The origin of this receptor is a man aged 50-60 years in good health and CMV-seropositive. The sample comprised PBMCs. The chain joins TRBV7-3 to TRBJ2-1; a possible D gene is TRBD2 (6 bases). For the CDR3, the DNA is TGTGCCAGCAGCTTGGACTATTCCTCCTACAATGAGCAGTTCTTC. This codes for CASSLDYSSYNEQFF. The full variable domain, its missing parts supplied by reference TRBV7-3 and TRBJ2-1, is GAGVSQTPSNKVTEKGKYVELRCDPISGHTALYWYRQSLGQGPEFLIYFQGTGAADDSGLPNDRFFAVRPEGSVSTLKIQRTERGDSAVYLCASSLDYSSYNEQFFGPGTRLTVL.